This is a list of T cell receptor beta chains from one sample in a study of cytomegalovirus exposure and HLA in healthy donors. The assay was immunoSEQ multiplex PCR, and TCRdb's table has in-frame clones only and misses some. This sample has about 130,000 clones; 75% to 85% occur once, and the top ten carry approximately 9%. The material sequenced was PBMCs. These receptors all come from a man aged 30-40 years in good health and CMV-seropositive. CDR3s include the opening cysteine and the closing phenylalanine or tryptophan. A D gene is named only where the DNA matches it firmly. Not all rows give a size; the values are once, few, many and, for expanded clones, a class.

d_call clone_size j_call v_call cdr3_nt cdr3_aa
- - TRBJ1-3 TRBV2 TGTGCCAGCAGCCCCCAGGGCTCTGGAAACACCATATATTTT CASSPQGSGNTIYF
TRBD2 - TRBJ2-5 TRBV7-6 TGTGCCAGCAGCTTAGGAGTAGGGACTAGCGGGGTTGGTGAGACCCAGTACTTC CASSLGVGTSGVGETQYF
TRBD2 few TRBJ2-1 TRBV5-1 TGCGCCAGCAGTTTAGCGGGGGACAACAATGAGCAGTTCTTC CASSLAGDNNEQFF
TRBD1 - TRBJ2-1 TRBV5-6 TGTGCCAGCAGCTACGGGCCAGGGGGCAATAATGAGCAGTTCTTC CASSYGPGGNNEQFF
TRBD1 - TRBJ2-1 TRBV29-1 TGCAGCGTTGAAGGGACAGGGATCAATGAGCAGTTCTTC CSVEGTGINEQFF
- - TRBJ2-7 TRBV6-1 TGTGCCAGCAGTGAAGCGTTAAGAGCCTACGAGCAGTACTTC CASSEALRAYEQYF
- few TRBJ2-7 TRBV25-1 TGTGCCAGCAGTGAACTCGCAGGCCGCCCCTACGAGCAGTACTTC CASSELAGRPYEQYF
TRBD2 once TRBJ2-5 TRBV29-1 TGCAGCGGGGGAGGGCTACAAGAGACCCAGTACTTC CSGGGLQETQYF
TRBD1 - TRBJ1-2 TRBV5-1 TGCGCCAGCAGCCGGTGGGACAGGGAGGATGGCTACACCTTC CASSRWDREDGYTF
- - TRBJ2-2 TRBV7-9 TGTGCCAGTACTAGAGCGGTGACCGGGGAGCTGTTTTTT CASTRAVTGELFF
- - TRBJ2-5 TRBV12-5 TGTGCTAGTGGTTTGGGGGGGGCAGGGAGGGCCCAGTACTTC CASGLGGAGRAQYF
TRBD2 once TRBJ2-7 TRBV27 TGTGCCAGCCGGGGACTAGCGGCCTACGAGCAGTACTTC CASRGLAAYEQYF
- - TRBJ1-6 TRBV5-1 TGCGCCAGCAGCTCAGGACAGACTTGGAGTAATTCACCCCTCCACTTT CASSSGQTWSNSPLHF
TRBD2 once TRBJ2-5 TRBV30 TGTGCCTGGAGTGTCAGACCACTAGCGGGGGGGCCGGGGCAAGAGACCCAGTACTTC CAWSVRPLAGGPGQETQYF
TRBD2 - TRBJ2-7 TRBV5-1 TGCGCCAGCAGCTTGGGATTAGCGGGAACTTACGAGCAGTACTTC CASSLGLAGTYEQYF
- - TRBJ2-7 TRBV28 TGTGCCAGCAGTCAGGGGTACGAGCAGTACTTC CASSQGYEQYF
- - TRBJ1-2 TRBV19 TGTGCCAGTAGTATGGGGACTGATCCACTCTATGGCTACACCTTC CASSMGTDPLYGYTF
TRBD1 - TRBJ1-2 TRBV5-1 TGCGCCAGCAGCCGAGCTCCCGGGACAGAAGCAGCAAACTATGGCTACACCTTC CASSRAPGTEAANYGYTF
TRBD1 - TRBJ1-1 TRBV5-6 TGTGCCAGCGGACAGGGGATCGGCACTGAAGCTTTCTTT CASGQGIGTEAFF
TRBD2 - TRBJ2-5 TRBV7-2 TGTGCCAGCAGCCCGGGGGGGAACGAGGAGACCCAGTACTTC CASSPGGNEETQYF
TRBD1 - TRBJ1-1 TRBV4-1 TGCGCCAGCAGCCAAGAGATCCTCGGACAGGGGGCGTACACTGAAGCTTTCTTT CASSQEILGQGAYTEAFF
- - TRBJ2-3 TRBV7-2 TGTGCCAGCACCTCCGCGGGCATAAGCACAGATACGCAGTATTTT CASTSAGISTDTQYF
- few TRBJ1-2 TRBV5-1 TGCGCCAGCACCCGGGAGGGGGTGCCACCTTTCTTGGATGGCTACACCTTC CASTREGVPPFLDGYTF
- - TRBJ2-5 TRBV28 TGTGCCAGCAGTTTATCCGGATGGGGCCAGAACTTC CASSLSGWGQNF
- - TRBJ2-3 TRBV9 TGTGCCAGCACCCTAAGGGGGGGGAGCACAGATACGCAGTATTTT CASTLRGGSTDTQYF
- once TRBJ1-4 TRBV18 TGTGCCAGCTCACAACGACGAATGGCCGGGGCTAATGAAAAACTGTTTTTT CASSQRRMAGANEKLFF
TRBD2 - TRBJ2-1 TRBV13 TGTGCCAGCAGCCCCCGGACTAGCGCGGATGAGCAGTTCTTC CASSPRTSADEQFF
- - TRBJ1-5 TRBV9 TGTGCCAGCAGCGAGGGCGGGGGGGGTCAGCCCCAGCATTTT CASSEGGGGQPQHF
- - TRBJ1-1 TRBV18 TGTGCCAGCTCAACCGAGGCCCCAGGGGTTCAGACTGAAGCTTTCTTT CASSTEAPGVQTEAFF
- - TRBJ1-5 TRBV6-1 TGTGCCAGCAGTGAACTTTTCATAAGGGGGAATCAGCCCCAGCATTTT CASSELFIRGNQPQHF
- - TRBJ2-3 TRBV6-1 TGTGCCAGCAGTGAACCCCAGGTGACAGATACGCAGTATTTT CASSEPQVTDTQYF
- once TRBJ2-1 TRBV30 TGTGCCTGGGCCGGAGGGGTAAGCAATGAGCAGTTCTTC CAWAGGVSNEQFF
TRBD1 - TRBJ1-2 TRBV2 TGTGCCAGCAGGGGGGACAGTTTAAATGGCTACACCTTC CASRGDSLNGYTF
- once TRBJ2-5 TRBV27 TGTGCCAGCAGTTTATCGCCAGGGGCCACCCTGGGAGAGACCCAGTACTTC CASSLSPGATLGETQYF
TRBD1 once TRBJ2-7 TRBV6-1 TGTGCCAGCAGTGAATCTCTCCAGACAGGGGTCAACGAGCAGTACTTC CASSESLQTGVNEQYF
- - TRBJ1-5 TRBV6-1 TGTGCCAGCCGTAGGGCTGGAGGTCAGCCCCAGCATTTT CASRRAGGQPQHF
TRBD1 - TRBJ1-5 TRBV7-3 TGTGCCAGCAGCTTAAAAACGATTCAACCGGGACAGGGGATCACTCAGCCCCAGCATTTT CASSLKTIQPGQGITQPQHF
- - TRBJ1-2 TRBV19 TGTGCCAGTAGTGAGAGGGTAATGGACTATGGCTACACCTTC CASSERVMDYGYTF
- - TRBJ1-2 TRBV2 TGTGCCAGCAGTGCTAGACAGAGTGGCTACACCTTC CASSARQSGYTF
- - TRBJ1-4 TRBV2 TGTGCCAGCAGTGAACTAGAGGCAACTAATGAAAAACTGTTTTTT CASSELEATNEKLFF
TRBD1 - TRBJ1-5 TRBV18 TGTGCCAGCTCACCCTACAGGGGGCGGAATCAGCCCCAGCATTTT CASSPYRGRNQPQHF
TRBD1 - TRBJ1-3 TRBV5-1 TGCGCCAGCAGCTTGTCGGGACAGATGAGCTCTGGAAACACCATATATTTT CASSLSGQMSSGNTIYF
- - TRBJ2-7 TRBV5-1 TGCGCCAGCAGCTTAGAAGGAGAAGAGTACGAGCAGTACTTC CASSLEGEEYEQYF
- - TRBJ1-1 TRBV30 TGTGCCTGGAGTGTAGGGGTAAACACTGAAGCTTTCTTT CAWSVGVNTEAFF
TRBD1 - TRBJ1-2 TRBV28 TGTGCCAGCAGATCTGACAGGGTTAACTATGGCTACACCTTC CASRSDRVNYGYTF